The rows below give T cell receptor beta chains drawn from one sample of a study of blood T cell repertoires in COVID-19. The repertoire was sequenced with immunoSEQ multiplex PCR; TCRdb's copy has only in-frame clones and lacks some. Here the sample spans some 300,000 clones, around 91% being singletons. Specimen: peripheral blood. All receptors come from a woman between 40 and 50 years old with COVID-19, enrolled during active disease. Each CDR3 is given with its conserved first and last residue. D genes are given only for firm matches.

J: TRBJ2-3
D: -
length: 12
V: TRBV10-3
DNA: TGTGCCATCGCCCTTGACGGGGGTACGCAGTATTTT
CDR3: CAIALDGGTQYF

J: TRBJ2-7
D: TRBD2
length: 20
V: TRBV9
DNA: TGTGCCAGCAGCGGGGAGATGAGGGGACTAGCGGTTGGGGGCCCCTACGAGCAGTACTTC
CDR3: CASSGEMRGLAVGGPYEQYF

J: TRBJ1-1
D: -
length: 13
V: TRBV5-1
DNA: TGCGCCAGCAGCTCAGAGCGGGGATATGAAGCTTTCTTT
CDR3: CASSSERGYEAFF

J: TRBJ1-4
D: -
length: 14
V: TRBV5-1
DNA: TGCGCCAGCAGCTTTGCTTCAGGGTGGGAAAAACTGTTTTTT
CDR3: CASSFASGWEKLFF

J: TRBJ1-3
D: -
length: 15
V: TRBV6-5
DNA: TGTGCCAGCAGTTCCGACAGTTTCTCTGGAAACACCATATATTTT
CDR3: CASSSDSFSGNTIYF

J: TRBJ2-1
D: -
length: 14
V: TRBV5-1
DNA: TGCGCCAGCAGCTTGGAGACTACTTACAATGAGCAGTTCTTC
CDR3: CASSLETTYNEQFF

J: TRBJ2-7
D: TRBD2
length: 15
V: TRBV6-6
DNA: TGTGCCAGCAGCCTTAGCGGGAGGAGCACCTACGAGCAGTACTTC
CDR3: CASSLSGRSTYEQYF

J: TRBJ1-5
D: -
length: 16
V: TRBV6-1
DNA: TGTGCCAGCAGTGAGATTTGGGGGGGTGGCAATCAGCCCCAGCATTTT
CDR3: CASSEIWGGGNQPQHF

J: TRBJ2-4
D: TRBD1
length: 17
V: TRBV10-2
DNA: TGCGCCAGCAGTGAGTGGGACAGGGGATTAGCCAAAAACATTCAGTACTTC
CDR3: CASSEWDRGLAKNIQYF

J: TRBJ2-7
D: TRBD2
length: 17
V: TRBV6-2/TRBV6-3
DNA: TGTGCCAGCAGTTACTATACTAGCGGGAGGGCCTTTGATGAGCAGTACTTC
CDR3: CASSYYTSGRAFDEQYF

J: TRBJ2-4
D: -
length: 13
V: TRBV29-1
DNA: TGCAGCGTTGATGGTAGTTACAAAAACATTCAGTACTTC
CDR3: CSVDGSYKNIQYF

J: TRBJ2-3
D: TRBD2
length: 16
V: TRBV5-1
DNA: TGCGCCAGCAGCTTGCGACTAGCGGGAAACACAGATACGCAGTATTTT
CDR3: CASSLRLAGNTDTQYF

J: TRBJ2-7
D: TRBD2
length: 15
V: TRBV7-8
DNA: TGTGCCAGCAGCTTCTTCGGGACTAGCGGGGGCGAGCAGTACTTC
CDR3: CASSFFGTSGGEQYF

J: TRBJ2-1
D: TRBD2
length: 15
V: TRBV7-2
DNA: TGTGCCAGCAGCACTCCAGCGGGGTCCTACAATGAGCAGTTCTTC
CDR3: CASSTPAGSYNEQFF

J: TRBJ1-1
D: -
length: 13
V: TRBV7-3
DNA: TGTGCCAGCAGCCTCAACGCCGGGACAGAAGCTTTCTTT
CDR3: CASSLNAGTEAFF